This entry is about one TCR beta chain. This clonotype was counted at least ten times. Its antigen target is currently unknown. Base qualities are not provided; no much larger clone lies one nucleotide away. This record belongs to a study of T-cell reconstitution after alpha-beta-depleted transplantation in children (dated by TCRdb to 2016 to 2018). Turning to the overall study: Using TCR repertoire profiling, the study quantitatively followed how T-cell immune reconstitution unfolded in children after TCRalphabeta/CD19-depleted allogeneic hematopoietic cell transplantation.

Including the terminal cysteine and phenylalanine, the CDR3 comprises 14 residues. Solely the CDR3 DNA is kept, with 42 bases framed from the first base. The germline V gene (reference sequence) provides CDR1 DFQATT and CDR2 SNEGSKA. V ends up 2 bases short and J 0 bases short, with an unmatched junction base count of 3. Libraries were made using PCR. TCRdb shows the sequencer as Illumina HiSeq 2500. TCR library preparation used molecular barcoding, with unique molecular identifiers applied to normalize quantification of the TCRbeta repertoire. Using fastp at Q25 and MiXCR, TCRdb reprocessed the public reads and kept productive beta chains. CDR3 protein sequences are deduplicated, and each keeps its most common genes and DNA. The sample table shows almost 500,000 distinct CDR3 sequences, and under 15% are seen once. Around 6% of the sample comes from the top ten.

The rearrangement joined TRBV20-1 to TRBJ1-1; TRBD1 matches 7 bases in the middle. This material consisted of PBMCs from the stem cell graft donor, taken from the stem cell graft. The sequence derives from a human donor who donated a stem cell graft to a child with combined immunodeficiency. DNA sequence: TGCAGTGCTAGATCGGGACAGATGAACACTGAAGCTTTCTTT. This yields the protein CSARSGQMNTEAFF.